This T cell receptor beta chain was recorded in a study of blood T cell repertoires in COVID-19. The overall study: The United States, Italy and Spain supplied acute and convalescent COVID-19 samples.

Per germline, CDR1 LNHDA and CDR2 SQIVND (reference sequence). Trimming removed 8 bases at V and 7 bases at J, with 12 bases between. This CDR3 region has 13 residues. The repertoire was sequenced with immunoSEQ multiplex PCR; TCRdb's copy has only in-frame clones and lacks some. The table lists 260,000 or so clones, around 85% of them singletons. The sample was PBMCs or T cells enriched from blood (not recorded which). This sequence joins TRBV19 and TRBJ1-6; the D gene is possibly TRBD1 (6 bases). This clonotype was sampled from a woman aged 45-65 years who had recovered from COVID-19. The CDR3, as DNA: TGTGCCAGTGGACAGTTCTTAAATTCACCCCTCCACTTT. Residues: CASGQFLNSPLHF.